This T cell receptor beta chain was profiled in a study of CD8 T cells in ankylosing spondylitis (dated by TCRdb to between 2016 and 2019). Notes on the research overall: The study profiled T cell receptor beta repertoires in healthy donors and ankylosing spondylitis patients to find disease-linked TCR variants. In total, the full study cohort was made up of 85 to 140 healthy donors and 25 or so ankylosing spondylitis patients. Samples of peripheral blood were taken, and for ankylosing spondylitis patients, synovial fluid was collected as well.

Sequencing relied on an Illumina HiSeq 2500. TCR beta libraries were prepared by quantitative 5'-RACE with molecular barcodes. Turning to the authors' computational methods: A new computational method based on a probabilistic model of VDJ rearrangement was used to identify disease-linked TCR variants. Starting from the raw public reads, TCRdb applied fastp trimming at Q25, assembled clones with MiXCR and retained in-frame beta chains. When rows share a CDR3 protein, they turn into one entry using the most common DNA and genes. The V and J calls and clone size are TCRdb's, not the authors'. The table for this sample lists about 450,000 distinct CDR3 sequences; about 24% of them were counted only once. Clones ranked in the top ten supply over 0.8% of the sample. CDR1 and CDR2, per the germline V gene, are WSHSY and SAAADI. The V end loses 4 bases and the J end loses 0 bases, and a stretch of 11 bases separates them. The CDR3 has 15 amino acids, counting the end cysteine and phenylalanine. Here the CDR3 DNA is all that survives: 45 bases in frame from base 1.

To note about this clonotype: The antigen this receptor binds is unknown. Nothing much larger sits one base from this clone, and base qualities are not available.

What the research found in general, with its limitations: A TCR beta motif made up of under ten highly homologous amino acid variants appeared to be characteristic of blood from ankylosing spondylitis patients. A CD8+ phenotype was shown by the disease-linked clones, which were found at relatively low frequencies in peripheral blood. Some of the motif variants had been reported before in the synovial fluid and blood of reactive arthritis patients, a finding that suggests common disease-initiation mechanisms. According to the report, matched synovial fluid samples from ankylosing spondylitis patients were significantly enriched for the disease-linked clones.

The sample comprised blood, either unsorted or a sorted T cell fraction (not recorded which). The rearranged chain carries TRBV10-2 and TRBJ2-3, with TRBD2 perhaps the D gene, on 6 matching bases. This receptor was identified in a male donor with ankylosing spondylitis. The CDR3 sequence is CASSVGGGSTDTQYF. The DNA sequence reads TGCGCCAGCAGTGTTGGGGGAGGTAGCACAGATACGCAGTATTTT.